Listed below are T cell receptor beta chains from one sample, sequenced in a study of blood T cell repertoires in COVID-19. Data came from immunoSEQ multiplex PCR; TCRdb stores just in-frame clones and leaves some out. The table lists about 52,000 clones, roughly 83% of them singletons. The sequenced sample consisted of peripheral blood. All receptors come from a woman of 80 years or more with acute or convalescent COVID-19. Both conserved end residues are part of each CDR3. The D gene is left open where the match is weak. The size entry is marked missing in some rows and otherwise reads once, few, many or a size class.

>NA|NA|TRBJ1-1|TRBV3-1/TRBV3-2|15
TGTGCCAGCAGCCACGCGACCGGGACGGGGGCTGAAGCTTTCTTT
CASSHATGTGAEAFF
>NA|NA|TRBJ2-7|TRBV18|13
TGTGCCAGCTCACCACTTTGGAGGGACGAGCAGTACTTC
CASSPLWRDEQYF
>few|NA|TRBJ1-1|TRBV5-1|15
TGCGCCAGCAGAGGGGGATTAGATGGTGGCGATGAAGCTTTCTTT
CASRGGLDGGDEAFF
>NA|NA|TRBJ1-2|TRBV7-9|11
TGTGCCAGCAGATCAGGGTATGGCTACACCTTC
CASRSGYGYTF
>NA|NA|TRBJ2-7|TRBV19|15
TGTGCCAGTAGTCCCACAGGGTCGGGCTCCTACGAGCAGTACTTC
CASSPTGSGSYEQYF
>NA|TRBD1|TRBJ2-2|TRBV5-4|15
TGTGCCAGCTCCCCGGGACAGGGGGTTGTCGGGGAGCTGTTTTTT
CASSPGQGVVGELFF
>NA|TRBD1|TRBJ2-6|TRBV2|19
TGTGCCAGCAGTGAAGATGTGGGACAGGGGCCCTCTGGGGCCAACGTCCTGACTTTC
CASSEDVGQGPSGANVLTF
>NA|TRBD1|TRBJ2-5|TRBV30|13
TGTGCCTGGAGTGTACAGGGGGCGGAGACCCAGTACTTC
CAWSVQGAETQYF
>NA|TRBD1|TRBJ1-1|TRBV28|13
TGTGCCAGCAGTCCCCCGGGACAGGGTGAAGCTTTCTTT
CASSPPGQGEAFF
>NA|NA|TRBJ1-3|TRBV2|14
TGTGCCAGCAGTGAAGTATACTCTGGAAACACCATATATTTT
CASSEVYSGNTIYF
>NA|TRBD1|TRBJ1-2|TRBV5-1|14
TGCGCCAGCACAAGACAGGGTGTCGGTGGTGGCTACACCTTC
CASTRQGVGGGYTF
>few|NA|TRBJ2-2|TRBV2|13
TGTGCCAGCACCGCAGGGGTGCCCGGGGAGCTGTTTTTT
CASTAGVPGELFF
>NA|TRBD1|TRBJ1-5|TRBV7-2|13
TGTGCCAGCCTTCTGGACAGGGACCAGCCCCAGCATTTT
CASLLDRDQPQHF
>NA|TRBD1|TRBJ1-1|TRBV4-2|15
TGTGCCAGCAGCCAAGAGACAGGGGGCTCCACTGAAGCTTTCTTT
CASSQETGGSTEAFF
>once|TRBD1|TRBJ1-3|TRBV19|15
TGTGCCAGTAGTATTGGCGGGACAGGAGGAAACACCATATATTTT
CASSIGGTGGNTIYF
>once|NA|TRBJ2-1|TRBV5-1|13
TGCGCCAGCAGCTTACAGGGTTACAATGAGCAGTTCTTC
CASSLQGYNEQFF
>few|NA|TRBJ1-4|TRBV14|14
TGTGCCAGCAGCCAAATCAACCGGAGGGAAAAACTGTTTTTT
CASSQINRREKLFF
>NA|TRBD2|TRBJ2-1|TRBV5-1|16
TGCGCCAGCAGCCAATCCCGCACTAGCGGGGCCAATGAGCAGTTCTTC
CASSQSRTSGANEQFF
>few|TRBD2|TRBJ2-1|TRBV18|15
TGTGCCAGCTCACCGACGGGGGGGGGCTACAATGAGCAGTTCTTC
CASSPTGGGYNEQFF
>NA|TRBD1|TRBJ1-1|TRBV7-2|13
TGTGCCAGCAGCCCAGGGGGTCTCACTGAAGCTTTCTTT
CASSPGGLTEAFF
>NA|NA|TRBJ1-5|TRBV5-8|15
TGTGCCAGCAGCACTTCAGGGGACAGCAATCAGCCCCAGCATTTT
CASSTSGDSNQPQHF
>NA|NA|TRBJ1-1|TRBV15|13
TGTGCCACCCGTAAGAGGCCGAACACTGAAGCTTTCTTT
CATRKRPNTEAFF
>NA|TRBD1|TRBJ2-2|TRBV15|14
TGTGCCACCGGACAGGGTTTGAACACCGGGGAGCTGTTTTTT
CATGQGLNTGELFF
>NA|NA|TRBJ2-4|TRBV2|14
TGTGCCAGCAGTACCACGGCAGGGGAAAACATTCAGTACTTC
CASSTTAGENIQYF
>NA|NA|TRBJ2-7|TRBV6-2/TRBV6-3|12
TGTGCCAGCAGTTACCTAGCCTACGAGCAGTACTTC
CASSYLAYEQYF
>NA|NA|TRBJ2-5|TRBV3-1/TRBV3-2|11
TGTGCCAGCAGCCAAAGGGACTCCCAGTACTTC
CASSQRDSQYF
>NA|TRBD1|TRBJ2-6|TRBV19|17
TGTGCCAGTAGTGTCAAAACAGGGGTAACTGGGGCCAACGTCCTGACTTTC
CASSVKTGVTGANVLTF
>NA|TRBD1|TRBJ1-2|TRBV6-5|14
TGTGCCAGCAGACGGACAGGGGGGAACTATGGCTACACCTTC
CASRRTGGNYGYTF